This T cell receptor beta chain was documented in a study of T-cell memory formation after mild COVID-19. Study conclusions and caveats: There was a balanced CD4/CD8 profile in clones contracting day 15 to 85, and later expanders leaned CD4+. CM and EM subsets held most contracting CD4+ clones; EMRA held CD8+ ones.

Germline V gene sequence: CDR1 SGHTA, CDR2 FQGNSA. CDR3 length equals 12 residues. V was clipped by 2 bases and J by 4 bases, with 5 bases between them. This clonotype showed up just a few times. Its antigen is as yet unknown. TCRalpha and TCRbeta libraries used 5'RACE with constant-segment primers and UMIs. TCRdb reprocessed the 5' RACE reads via MiXCR and lists one record per CDR3 protein. The data hold 200,000 to 250,000 distinct CDR3 sequences, with 9% to 10% observed a single time. This chain connects TRBV7-2 to TRBJ1-1; the D is unclear. The clonotype originates from a man aged 18-30 years who had mild COVID-19 (a few samples of this study predate the infection). Cell type and time point are not known. The sequencing input was PBMCs or a T cell subset sorted from them (not recorded which). The CDR3 sequence: CASSLRVTEAFF. The CDR3 DNA reads TGTGCCAGCAGCTTAAGGGTCACTGAAGCTTTCTTT.